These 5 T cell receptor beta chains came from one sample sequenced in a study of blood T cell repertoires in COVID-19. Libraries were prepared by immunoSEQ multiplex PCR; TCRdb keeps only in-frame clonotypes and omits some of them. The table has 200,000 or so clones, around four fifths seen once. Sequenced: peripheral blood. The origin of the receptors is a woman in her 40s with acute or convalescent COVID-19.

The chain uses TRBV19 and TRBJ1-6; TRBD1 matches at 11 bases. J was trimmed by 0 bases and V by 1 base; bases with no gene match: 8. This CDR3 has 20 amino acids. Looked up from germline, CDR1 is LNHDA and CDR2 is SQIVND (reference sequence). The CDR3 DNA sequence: TGTGCCAGTAGTATAGTGCGGACAGGGGGCCTGAGCTCCTATAATTCACCCCTCCACTTT. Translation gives CASSIVRTGGLSSYNSPLHF.

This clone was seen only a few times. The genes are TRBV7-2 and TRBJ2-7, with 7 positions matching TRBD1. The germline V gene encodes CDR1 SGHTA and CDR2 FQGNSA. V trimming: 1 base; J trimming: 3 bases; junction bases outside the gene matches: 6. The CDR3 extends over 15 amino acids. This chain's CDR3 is CASSLEGTELYEQYF. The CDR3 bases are TGTGCCAGCAGCTTAGAAGGGACAGAACTCTACGAGCAGTACTTC.

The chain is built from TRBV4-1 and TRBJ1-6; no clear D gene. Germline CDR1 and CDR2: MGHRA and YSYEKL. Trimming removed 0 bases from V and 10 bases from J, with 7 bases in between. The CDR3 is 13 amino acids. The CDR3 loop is CASSQDLESPLHF. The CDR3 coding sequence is TGCGCCAGCAGCCAAGATTTAGAGTCACCCCTCCACTTT.

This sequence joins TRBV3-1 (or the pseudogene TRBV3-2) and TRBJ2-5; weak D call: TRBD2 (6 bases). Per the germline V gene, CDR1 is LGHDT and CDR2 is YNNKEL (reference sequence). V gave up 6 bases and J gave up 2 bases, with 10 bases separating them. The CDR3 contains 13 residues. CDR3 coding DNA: TGTGCCAGCAGGGGGACTCCACAAGAGACCCAGTACTTC. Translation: CASRGTPQETQYF.

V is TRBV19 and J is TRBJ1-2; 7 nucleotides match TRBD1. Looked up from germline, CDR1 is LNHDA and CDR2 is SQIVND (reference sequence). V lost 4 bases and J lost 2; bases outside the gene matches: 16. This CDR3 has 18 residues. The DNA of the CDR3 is TGTGCCAGTAGTAGACAAATCTCCCCGACAGGGACCAACTATGGCTACACCTTC. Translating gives CASSRQISPTGTNYGYTF.